This is a list of T cell receptor beta chains from one sample in a study of T cells in narcolepsy. TCRdb keeps only in-frame clones here, not all; method: immunoSEQ multiplex PCR. Altogether just under 35,000 clones are present, over 80% being singletons, with the ten largest covering approximately 1%. Sequenced material: memory (CD45RA-) CD4+ T cells from blood. The source is a human donor in good health. Each CDR3 is given with its conserved first and last residue. D genes are given only for firm matches. Not all rows give a size; the values are once, few, many and, for expanded clones, a class.

>TRBJ2-3|NA|15|TRBV11-2|NA
CASSLVASHTDTQYF
TGTGCTAGCAGCTTAGTGGCTTCCCATACAGATACGCAGTATTTT
>TRBJ2-7|NA|17|TRBV5-1|NA
CASSRDKMQNVAYEQYF
TGCGCCAGCAGTCGGGACAAAATGCAAAATGTAGCCTACGAGCAGTACTTC
>TRBJ2-3|NA|12|TRBV7-8|NA
CASSEELDTQYF
TGTGCCAGCAGCGAAGAGCTAGATACGCAGTATTTT
>TRBJ2-2|few|16|TRBV5-1|NA
CASSLYGYPNTGELFF
TGCGCCAGCAGCTTGTACGGCTATCCGAACACCGGGGAGCTGTTTTTT
>TRBJ2-7|NA|13|TRBV6-5|TRBD1
CASSRQGSYEQYF
TGTGCCAGCAGTCGACAGGGGTCCTACGAGCAGTACTTC
>TRBJ2-3|NA|11|TRBV19|NA
CASSIADTQYF
TGTGCCAGTAGTATAGCCGATACGCAGTATTTT
>TRBJ2-3|NA|15|TRBV5-1|NA
CASSLGPPVTDTQYF
TGCGCCAGCAGCTTGGGACCGCCTGTCACAGATACGCAGTATTTT
>TRBJ1-1|NA|16|TRBV2|NA
CASTQATGGGGTEAFF
TGTGCCAGCACCCAAGCAACAGGCGGGGGGGGCACTGAAGCTTTCTTT
>TRBJ2-7|NA|10|TRBV28|NA
CASRDHEQYF
TGTGCCAGCAGGGACCACGAGCAGTACTTC
>TRBJ2-6|NA|18|TRBV7-9|TRBD2
CASSSERLAGAGANVLTF
TGTGCCAGCAGCTCAGAGCGGCTAGCGGGAGCGGGGGCCAACGTCCTGACTTTC
>TRBJ2-1|NA|16|TRBV19|TRBD2
CASSPRPSGRNNEQFF
TGTGCCAGTAGTCCGCGCCCTAGCGGGAGGAACAATGAGCAGTTCTTC
>TRBJ2-6|medium-sized|15|TRBV6-1|NA
CASSEDSSGANVLTF
TGTGCCAGCAGTGAAGACAGTTCAGGGGCCAACGTCCTGACTTTC
>TRBJ2-1|NA|17|TRBV14|TRBD2
CASSQDGRGSGRGEQFF
TGTGCCAGCAGCCAAGACGGCCGAGGGAGCGGGAGAGGTGAGCAGTTCTTC
>TRBJ2-5|NA|12|TRBV5-1|NA
CASSLVGETQYF
TGCGCCAGCAGCTTGGTAGGAGAGACCCAGTACTTC
>TRBJ2-5|NA|17|TRBV7-2|TRBD2
CASSWLAGHLTQETQYF
TGTGCCAGCAGTTGGTTAGCGGGGCATCTAACCCAAGAGACCCAGTACTTC
>TRBJ2-1|NA|15|TRBV27|TRBD2
CASSPSGRAGNEQFF
TGTGCCAGCAGCCCTAGCGGGAGGGCCGGAAATGAGCAGTTCTTC
>TRBJ2-3|NA|15|TRBV4-3|NA
CASSQDQKGADTQYF
TGCGCCAGCAGCCAAGATCAGAAGGGAGCAGATACGCAGTATTTT
>TRBJ2-1|NA|14|TRBV7-9|NA
CASSPGPLRNEQFF
TGTGCCAGCAGCCCCGGACCCCTTCGCAATGAGCAGTTCTTC
>TRBJ2-2|NA|15|TRBV6-6|TRBD1
CASSTGQANTGELFF
TGTGCCAGCAGTACGGGACAGGCGAACACCGGGGAGCTGTTTTTT
>TRBJ2-1|NA|13|TRBV5-1|NA
CASSLEGVYEQFF
TGCGCCAGCAGCTTGGAGGGAGTATATGAGCAGTTCTTC
>TRBJ2-3|few|16|TRBV5-6|TRBD2
CASSLRVAGGGDTQYF
TGTGCCAGCAGCTTGAGGGTAGCGGGGGGTGGAGATACGCAGTATTTT
>TRBJ1-3|NA|15|TRBV30|NA
CAWSVRQLSGNTIYF
TGTGCCTGGAGTGTACGACAGCTCTCTGGAAACACCATATATTTT
>TRBJ1-4|NA|16|TRBV4-3|NA
CASSQDPGQKGEKLFF
TGCGCCAGCAGCCAAGATCCCGGACAAAAGGGTGAAAAACTGTTTTTT
>TRBJ2-3|NA|14|TRBV7-9|NA
CASSPRTNTDTQYF
TGTGCCAGCAGCCCCCGGACTAACACAGATACGCAGTATTTT
>TRBJ2-2|NA|16|TRBV27|TRBD1
CASRKLRDREAGELFF
TGTGCCAGCAGGAAGCTCCGGGACAGGGAGGCCGGGGAGCTGTTTTTT
>TRBJ1-1|NA|16|TRBV5-4|NA
CASSLGGAGRNTEAFF
TGTGCCAGCAGCTTGGGTGGTGCGGGCAGGAACACTGAGGCTTTCTTT
>TRBJ2-7|NA|13|TRBV18|NA
CASSPVPQYEQYF
TGTGCCAGCTCACCGGTGCCACAATACGAGCAGTACTTC
>TRBJ1-4|NA|16|TRBV9|TRBD1
CASSLLQGEVNEKLFF
TGTGCCAGCAGCCTACTACAGGGGGAGGTGAATGAAAAACTGTTTTTT
>TRBJ2-5|NA|17|TRBV11-2|NA
CASSSLQGRANQETQYF
TGTGCCAGCAGTTCTTTACAGGGACGGGCGAACCAAGAGACCCAGTACTTC
>TRBJ2-7|NA|16|TRBV5-6|NA
CASSLYGSISSYEQYF
TGTGCCAGCAGCTTGTATGGTTCCATCAGTTCTTACGAGCAGTACTTC
>TRBJ1-6|once|15|TRBV6-5|TRBD1
CASSKGDRINSPLHF
TGTGCCAGCAGTAAAGGGGACAGAATAAATTCACCCCTCCACTTT
>TRBJ2-7|few|15|TRBV6-5|TRBD1
CASRHRDRGNYEQYF
TGTGCCAGCAGACACCGGGACAGGGGAAACTACGAGCAGTACTTC